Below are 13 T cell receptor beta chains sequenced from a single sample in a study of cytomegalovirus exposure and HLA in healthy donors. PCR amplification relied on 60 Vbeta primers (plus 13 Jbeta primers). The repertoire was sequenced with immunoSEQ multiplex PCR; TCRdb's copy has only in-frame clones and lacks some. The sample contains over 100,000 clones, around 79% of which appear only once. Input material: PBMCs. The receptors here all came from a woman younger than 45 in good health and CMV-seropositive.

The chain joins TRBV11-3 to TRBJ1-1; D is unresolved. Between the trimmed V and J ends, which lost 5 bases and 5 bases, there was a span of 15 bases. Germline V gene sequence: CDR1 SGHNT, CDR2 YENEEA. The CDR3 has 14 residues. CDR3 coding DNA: TGTGCCAGCAGCCCAAATCAGGCGTCGACTGAAGCTTTCTTT. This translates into CASSPNQASTEAFF.

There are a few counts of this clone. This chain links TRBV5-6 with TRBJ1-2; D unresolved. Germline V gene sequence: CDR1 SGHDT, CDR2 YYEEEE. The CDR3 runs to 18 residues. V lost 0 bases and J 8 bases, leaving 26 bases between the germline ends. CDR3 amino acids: CASSLGLMEIRELYGYTF. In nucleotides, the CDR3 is TGTGCCAGCAGCTTGGGACTCATGGAGATAAGAGAGTTGTACGGCTACACCTTC.

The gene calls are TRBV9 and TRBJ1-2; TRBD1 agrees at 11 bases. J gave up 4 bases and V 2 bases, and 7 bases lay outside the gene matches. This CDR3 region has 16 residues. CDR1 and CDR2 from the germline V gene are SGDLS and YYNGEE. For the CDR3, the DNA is TGTGCCAGCAGCGTGGACAGGGGGCAAGGCGGCTATGGCTACACCTTC. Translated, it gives CASSVDRGQGGYGYTF.

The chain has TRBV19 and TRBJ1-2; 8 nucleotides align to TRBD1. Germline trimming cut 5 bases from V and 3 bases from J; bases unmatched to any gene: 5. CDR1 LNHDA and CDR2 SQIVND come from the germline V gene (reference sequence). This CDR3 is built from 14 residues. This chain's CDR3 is CASSLDRGDYGYTF. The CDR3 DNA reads TGTGCCAGTAGTCTCGACAGGGGAGACTATGGCTACACCTTC.

CDR3 residues: CASSPTSGAYNEQFF. CDR3 DNA sequence: TGTGCCAGTAGCCCGACTAGCGGGGCATACAATGAGCAGTTCTTC. The chain recombines TRBV19 with TRBJ2-1; 11 bases agree with TRBD2. CDR1 is LNHDA, CDR2 SQIVND, per germline (reference sequence). The V gene end was trimmed by 6 bases and the J gene end by 4 bases; junction bases not matched to a gene: 5. The CDR3 is 15 residues long.

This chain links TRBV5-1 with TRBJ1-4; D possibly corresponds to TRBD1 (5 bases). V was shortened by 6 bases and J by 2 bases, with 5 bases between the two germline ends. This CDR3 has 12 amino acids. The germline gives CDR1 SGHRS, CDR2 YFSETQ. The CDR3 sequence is CASTGTNEKLFF. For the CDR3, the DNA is TGCGCCAGCACAGGGACTAATGAAAAACTGTTTTTT.

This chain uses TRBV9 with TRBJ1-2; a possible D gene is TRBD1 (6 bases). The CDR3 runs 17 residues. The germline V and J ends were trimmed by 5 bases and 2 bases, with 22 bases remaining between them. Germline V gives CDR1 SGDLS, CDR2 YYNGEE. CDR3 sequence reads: CASRTNKGQTTNYGYTF. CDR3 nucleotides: TGTGCCAGCAGGACCAACAAAGGACAGACTACGAACTATGGCTACACCTTC.

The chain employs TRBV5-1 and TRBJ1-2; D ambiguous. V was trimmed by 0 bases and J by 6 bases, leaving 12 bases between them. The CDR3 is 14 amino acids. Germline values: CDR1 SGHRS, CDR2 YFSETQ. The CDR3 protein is CASSLGPEGDGYTF. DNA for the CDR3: TGCGCCAGCAGCTTGGGGCCGGAGGGCGATGGCTACACCTTC.

The CDR3 loop is CASSWGGQTASGGINEQFF. CDR3 nucleotide sequence: TGCGCCAGCAGCTGGGGGGGACAGACGGCTAGCGGGGGGATCAATGAGCAGTTCTTC. V usage is TRBV5-1 and J usage is TRBJ2-1, with 11 positions matching TRBD2. The CDR3 is 19 residues long. Germline assignment: CDR1 SGHRS and CDR2 YFSETQ. The trim removed 3 bases at V and 6 bases at J, leaving 17 bases unmatched.

The CDR3 spells CASSQGGGGRQPQHF. The DNA for the CDR3 is TGCGCCAGCAGCCAAGGGGGGGGCGGGCGTCAGCCCCAGCATTTT. The genes are TRBV4-1 and TRBJ1-5; TRBD1 is a possible D gene (6 bases). There are 15 residues in the CDR3. Germline loops: CDR1 MGHRA, CDR2 YSYEKL. Trimming took off 1 base at V and 6 bases at J, with 13 bases between the two ends.

The CDR3 sequence: CASSPTGGLYNEQFF. The CDR3 DNA sequence: TGTGCCAGCAGCCCAACGGGGGGCCTCTACAATGAGCAGTTCTTC. The chain uses TRBV7-9 and TRBJ2-1; the D gene is possibly TRBD2 (7 bases). The CDR3 is 15 amino acids. Germline V gene data show CDR1 as SEHNR and CDR2 as FQNEAQ (reference sequence). V was trimmed by 5 bases and J by 3 bases, leaving 14 bases between them.

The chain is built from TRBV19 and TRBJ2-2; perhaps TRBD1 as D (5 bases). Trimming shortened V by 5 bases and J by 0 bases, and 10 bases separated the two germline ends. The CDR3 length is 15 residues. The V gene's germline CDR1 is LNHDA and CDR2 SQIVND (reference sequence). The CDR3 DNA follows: TGTGCCAGTAGTCCCGAAGGGGCGAACACCGGGGAGCTGTTTTTT. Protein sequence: CASSPEGANTGELFF. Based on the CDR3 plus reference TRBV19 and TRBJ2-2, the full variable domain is DGGITQSPKYLFRKEGQNVTLSCEQNLNHDAMYWYRQDPGQGLRLIYYSQIVNDFQKGDIAEGYSVSREKKESFPLTVTSAQKNPTAFYLCASSPEGANTGELFFGEGSRLTVL.

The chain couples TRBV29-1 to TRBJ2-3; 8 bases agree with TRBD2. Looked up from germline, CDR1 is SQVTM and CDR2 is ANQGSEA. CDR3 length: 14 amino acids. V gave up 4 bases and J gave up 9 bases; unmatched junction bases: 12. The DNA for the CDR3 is TGCAGCGTTGGGAAAACGGGAGGGGATATGACGCAGTATTTT. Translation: CSVGKTGGDMTQYF.